Described below is a single T cell receptor beta chain sequence and its context. The clone's antigen remains unknown. Per-base quality was not reported, and no clone a single base away is much larger than it. The library was prepared using the immunoSEQ multiplex PCR assay. TCRdb carries this immuneACCESS record with in-frame sequences only. Its versions omit some clonotypes, under half of them owing to an unresolved V gene in the studies checked, with the rest unexplained. The sample yields about 110,000 clones; around 84% were counted once. 3.3% of the sample lies in the top ten. In this study, focal radiation therapy paired with CTLA-4 blockade (ipilimumab) was tested in patients who had chemo-refractory metastatic non-small-cell lung cancer. The sample comes from a study of radiotherapy plus CTLA-4 blockade in lung cancer (dated by TCRdb to between 2018 and 2020). Broadly, across the study: Among enrolled patients, around 20% had an objective response and 31% reached disease control.

Broad study findings and their caveats: The strongest predictors of response, as reported, were early dynamic changes in blood T cell clones along with a rise in serum interferon-beta after radiation. TCR clones derived from tumors expanded in peripheral blood after treatment with radiotherapy and ipilimumab.

The sample here was peripheral blood, taken from a patient treated with radiotherapy plus ipilimumab. This receptor was taken from a human donor with non-small cell lung cancer that progressed on radiotherapy plus ipilimumab. Some clones in this sample may be carry-over from other donors' samples.

The CDR3: CAISDYGNTIYF. The sequenced DNA is TGTGCCATCAGTGACTATGGAAACACCATATATTTT. The chain employs TRBV10-3 and TRBJ1-3; there is no confident call for the D gene. Taken from the germline V gene, the CDR1 and CDR2 loops are ENHRY and SYGVKD. Measured from the cysteine to the phenylalanine, the CDR3 is 12 residues long. The retained sequence is limited to the CDR3, 36 bases, with the frame set at the first base. A distance of 3 bases separates the germline ends of V and J, which lose 3 bases and 3 bases respectively.